The present TCR beta chain was sequenced within a study of T-cell memory formation after mild COVID-19. Study overall: Largely donor-specific sequence clusters came from two donors. General study findings and limits: Clones that got smaller from day 15 to 85 had even CD4/CD8, while clones growing later tipped toward CD4+. Second-wave clones peaking on day 37 lacked confirmed SARS-CoV-2 specificity. Contracting CD4+ clones were located mainly in CM and EM, and CD8+ clones in EMRA.

A note on this clonotype: Its antigen remains unknown.

TCRdb reprocessed the 5' RACE reads with MiXCR, giving one entry per CDR3 protein. The table lists around 200,000 distinct CDR3 sequences, about 27% of them singletons. This CDR3 spans 14 amino acids. Germline V gene data show CDR1 as SGHTA and CDR2 as FQGNSA. The V and J ends lost 2 bases and 1 base respectively, with 8 bases between them. The source is an adult woman who had mild COVID-19 (a few samples of this study predate the infection). Cell type and time point are not known. Sequenced: PBMCs or a T cell subset sorted from them (not recorded which). The chain recombines TRBV7-2 with TRBJ1-1; no reliable D call. The CDR3 loop is CASSLLNKNTEAFF. The CDR3 DNA reads as TGTGCCAGCAGCTTATTAAACAAGAACACTGAAGCTTTCTTT.